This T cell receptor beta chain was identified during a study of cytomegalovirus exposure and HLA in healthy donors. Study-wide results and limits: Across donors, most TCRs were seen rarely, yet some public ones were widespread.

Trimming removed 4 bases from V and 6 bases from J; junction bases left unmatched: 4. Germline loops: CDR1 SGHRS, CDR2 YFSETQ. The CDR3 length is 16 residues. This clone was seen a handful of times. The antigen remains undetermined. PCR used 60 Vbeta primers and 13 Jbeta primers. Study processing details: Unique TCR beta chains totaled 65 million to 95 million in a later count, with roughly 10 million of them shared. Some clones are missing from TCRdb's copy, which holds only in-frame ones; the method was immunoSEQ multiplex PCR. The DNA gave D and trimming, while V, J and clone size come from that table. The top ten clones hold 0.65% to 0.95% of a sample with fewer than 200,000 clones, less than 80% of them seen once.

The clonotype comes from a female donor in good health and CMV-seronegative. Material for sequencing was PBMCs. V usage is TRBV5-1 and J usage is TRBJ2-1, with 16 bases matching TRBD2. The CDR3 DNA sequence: TGCGCCAGCAGCGGGACTAGCGGGGGGGCTACCAATGAGCAGTTCTTC. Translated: CASSGTSGGATNEQFF.